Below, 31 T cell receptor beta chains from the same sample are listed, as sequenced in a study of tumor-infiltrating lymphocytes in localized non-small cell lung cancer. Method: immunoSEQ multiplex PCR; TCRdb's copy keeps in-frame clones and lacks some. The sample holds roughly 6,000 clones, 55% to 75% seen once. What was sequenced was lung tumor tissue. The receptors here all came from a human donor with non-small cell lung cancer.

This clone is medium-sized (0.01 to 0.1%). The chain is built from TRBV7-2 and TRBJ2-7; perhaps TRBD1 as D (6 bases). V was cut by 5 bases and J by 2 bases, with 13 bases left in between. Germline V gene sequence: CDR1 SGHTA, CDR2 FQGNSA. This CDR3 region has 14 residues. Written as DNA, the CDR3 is TGTGCCAGCAGCCGACAGGTACATACCTACGAGCAGTACTTC. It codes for CASSRQVHTYEQYF.

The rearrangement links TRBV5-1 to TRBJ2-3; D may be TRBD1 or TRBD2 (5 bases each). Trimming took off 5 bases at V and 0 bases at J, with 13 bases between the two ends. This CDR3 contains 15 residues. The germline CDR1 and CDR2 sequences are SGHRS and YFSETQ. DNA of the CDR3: TGCGCCAGCAGGCTTGACCGGGACAGCACAGATACGCAGTATTTT. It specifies CASRLDRDSTDTQYF.

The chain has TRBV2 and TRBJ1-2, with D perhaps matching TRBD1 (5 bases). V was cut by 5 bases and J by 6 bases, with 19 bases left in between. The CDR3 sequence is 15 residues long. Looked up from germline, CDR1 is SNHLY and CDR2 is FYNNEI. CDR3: CASSPSRDSPDGYTF. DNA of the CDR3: TGTGCCAGCAGTCCTTCTCGTGACAGTCCGGATGGCTACACCTTC. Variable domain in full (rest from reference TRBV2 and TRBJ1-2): EPEVTQTPSHQVTQMGQEVILRCVPISNHLYFYWYRQILGQKVEFLVSFYNNEISEKSEIFDDQFSVERPDGSNFTLKIRSTKLEDSAMYFCASSPSRDSPDGYTFGSGTRLTVV.

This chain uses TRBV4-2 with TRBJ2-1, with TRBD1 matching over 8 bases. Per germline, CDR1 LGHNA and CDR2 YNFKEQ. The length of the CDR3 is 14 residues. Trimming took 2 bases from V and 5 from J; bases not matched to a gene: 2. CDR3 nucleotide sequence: TGTGCCAGCAGCCAACCACAGGGGGACAATGAGCAGTTCTTC. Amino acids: CASSQPQGDNEQFF.

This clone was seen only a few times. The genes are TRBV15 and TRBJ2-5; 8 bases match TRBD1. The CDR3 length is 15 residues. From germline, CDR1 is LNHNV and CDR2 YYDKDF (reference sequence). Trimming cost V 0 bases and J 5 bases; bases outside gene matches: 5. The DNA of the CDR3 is TGTGCCACCAGCAGAGATGGCAGGGGGCTGGAGACCCAGTACTTC. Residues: CATSRDGRGLETQYF.

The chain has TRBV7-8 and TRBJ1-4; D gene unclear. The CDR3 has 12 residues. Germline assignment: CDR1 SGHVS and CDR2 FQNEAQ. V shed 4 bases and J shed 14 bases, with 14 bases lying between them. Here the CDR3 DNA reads TGTGCCAGCAGCTCGGACGCCTCGCTTCTGTTTTTT. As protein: CASSSDASLLFF. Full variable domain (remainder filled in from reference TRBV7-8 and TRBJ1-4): GAGVSQSPRYKVAKRGQDVALRCDPISGHVSLFWYQQALGQGPEFLTYFQNEAQLDKSGLPSDRFFAERPEGSVSTLKIQRTQQEDSAVYLCASSSDASLLFFGSGTQLSVL.

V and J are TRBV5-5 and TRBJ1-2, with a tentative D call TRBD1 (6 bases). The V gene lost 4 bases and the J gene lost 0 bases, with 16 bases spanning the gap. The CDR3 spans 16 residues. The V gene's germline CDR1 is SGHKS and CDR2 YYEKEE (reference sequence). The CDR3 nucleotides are TGTGCCAGCAGCCGGGGAGGACAGAGTTCTAACTATGGCTACACCTTC. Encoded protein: CASSRGGQSSNYGYTF.

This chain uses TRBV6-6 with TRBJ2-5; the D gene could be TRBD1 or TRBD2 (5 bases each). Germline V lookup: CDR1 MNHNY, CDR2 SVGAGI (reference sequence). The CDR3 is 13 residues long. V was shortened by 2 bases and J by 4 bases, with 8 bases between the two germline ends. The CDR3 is CASSYGTRETQYF. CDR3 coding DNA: TGTGCCAGCAGTTACGGGACCCGAGAGACCCAGTACTTC.

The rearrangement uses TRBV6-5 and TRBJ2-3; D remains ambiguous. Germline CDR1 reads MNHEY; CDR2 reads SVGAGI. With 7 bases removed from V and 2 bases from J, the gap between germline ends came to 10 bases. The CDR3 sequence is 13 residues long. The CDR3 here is CASTRDSTDTQYF. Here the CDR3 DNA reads TGTGCCAGCACGAGAGATTCCACAGATACGCAGTATTTT.

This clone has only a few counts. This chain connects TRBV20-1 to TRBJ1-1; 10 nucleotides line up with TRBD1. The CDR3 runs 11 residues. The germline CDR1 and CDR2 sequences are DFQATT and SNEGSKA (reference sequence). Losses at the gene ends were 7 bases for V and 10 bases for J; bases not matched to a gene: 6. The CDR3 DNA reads TGCAGTGTCGACAGGGGGCAGCGAGCTTTCTTT. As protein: CSVDRGQRAFF.

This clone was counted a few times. The CDR3 loop reads CASSLRWEGGANTEAFF. The CDR3 coding sequence is TGTGCCAGCAGCCTCCGGTGGGAAGGGGGGGCGAACACTGAAGCTTTCTTT. This sequence joins TRBV5-6 and TRBJ1-1; tentative D call: TRBD1 (6 bases). Trimming pared 4 bases from V and 1 base from J, leaving 20 bases between. CDR1 is SGHDT, CDR2 YYEEEE, per germline. CDR3 length: 17 residues.

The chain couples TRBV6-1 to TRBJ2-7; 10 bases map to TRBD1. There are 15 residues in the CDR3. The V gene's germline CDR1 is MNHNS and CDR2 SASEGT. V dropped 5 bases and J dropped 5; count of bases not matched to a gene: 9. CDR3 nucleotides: TGTGCCAGCAGTTTGAGTGGGACAGGGGCCCACGAGCAGTACTTC. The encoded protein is CASSLSGTGAHEQYF.

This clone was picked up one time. The CDR3 protein is CASSGTGGDYGYTF. In DNA form, the CDR3 reads TGTGCCAGCAGCGGGACAGGGGGGGACTATGGCTACACCTTC. The V and J genes are TRBV5-4 and TRBJ1-2; 11 bases agree with TRBD1. This CDR3 contains 14 residues. Germline V CDR1 and CDR2: SGHNT, YYREEE (reference sequence). V gave up 4 bases and J gave up 3 bases; unmatched junction bases: 2.

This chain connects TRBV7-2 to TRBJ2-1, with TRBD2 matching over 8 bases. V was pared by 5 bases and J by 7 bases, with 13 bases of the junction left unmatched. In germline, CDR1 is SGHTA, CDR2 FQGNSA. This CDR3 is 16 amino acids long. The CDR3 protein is CASSRQGRGEVNEQFF. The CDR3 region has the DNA TGTGCCAGCAGCCGCCAGGGGCGGGGGGAAGTTAATGAGCAGTTCTTC.

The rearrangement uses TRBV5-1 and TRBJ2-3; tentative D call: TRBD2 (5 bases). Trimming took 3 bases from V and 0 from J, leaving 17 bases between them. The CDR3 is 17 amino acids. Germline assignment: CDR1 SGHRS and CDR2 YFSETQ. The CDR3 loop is CASSSFVATSSTDTQYF. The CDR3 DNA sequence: TGCGCCAGCAGCTCCTTCGTAGCGACGTCCAGCACAGATACGCAGTATTTT.

The CDR3 bases are TGTGCCATCAGTGATGGACTCTATGGCTACACCTTC. This encodes CAISDGLYGYTF. The rearrangement joins TRBV10-3 to TRBJ1-2; D remains unclear. CDR3 length equals 12 residues. Germline CDR1 reads ENHRY; CDR2 reads SYGVKD. V was pared by 3 bases and J by 4 bases, with 6 bases between.

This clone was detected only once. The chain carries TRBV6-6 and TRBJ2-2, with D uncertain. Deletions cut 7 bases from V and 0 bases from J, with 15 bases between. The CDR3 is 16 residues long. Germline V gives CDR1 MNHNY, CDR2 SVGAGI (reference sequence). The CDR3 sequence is CASTQEAFSNTGELFF. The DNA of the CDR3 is TGTGCCAGCACCCAAGAAGCGTTCTCGAACACCGGGGAGCTGTTTTTT.

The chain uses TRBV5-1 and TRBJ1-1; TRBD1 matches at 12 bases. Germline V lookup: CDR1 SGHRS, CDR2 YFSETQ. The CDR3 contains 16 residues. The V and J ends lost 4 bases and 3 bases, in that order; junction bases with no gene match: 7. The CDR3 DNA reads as TGCGCCAGCAGCCCATCCGGGACAGGGGGCTACACTGAAGCTTTCTTT. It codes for CASSPSGTGGYTEAFF.

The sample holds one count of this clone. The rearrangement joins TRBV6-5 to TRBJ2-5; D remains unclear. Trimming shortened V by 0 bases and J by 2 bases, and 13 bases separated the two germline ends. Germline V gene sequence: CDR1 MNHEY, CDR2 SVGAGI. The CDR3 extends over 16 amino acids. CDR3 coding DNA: TGTGCCAGCAGTTACTCTGGCGGTATCCGACAAGAGACCCAGTACTTC. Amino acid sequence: CASSYSGGIRQETQYF.

CDR3 residues: CASSFARGINTGELFF. CDR3 DNA sequence: TGCGCCAGCAGCTTTGCCCGGGGTATAAACACCGGGGAGCTGTTTTTT. The chain combines TRBV5-1 with TRBJ2-2; tentatively, D is TRBD2 (5 bases). The V gene lost 2 bases and the J gene lost 2 bases, with 13 bases spanning the gap. The length of the CDR3 is 16 residues. The germline V gene has CDR1 SGHRS and CDR2 YFSETQ.

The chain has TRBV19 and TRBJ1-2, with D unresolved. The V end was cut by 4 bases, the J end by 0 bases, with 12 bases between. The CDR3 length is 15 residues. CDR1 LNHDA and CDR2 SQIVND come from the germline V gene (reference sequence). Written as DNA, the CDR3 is TGTGCCAGTAGTAATACTGGCACCGCTAACTATGGCTACACCTTC. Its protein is CASSNTGTANYGYTF.

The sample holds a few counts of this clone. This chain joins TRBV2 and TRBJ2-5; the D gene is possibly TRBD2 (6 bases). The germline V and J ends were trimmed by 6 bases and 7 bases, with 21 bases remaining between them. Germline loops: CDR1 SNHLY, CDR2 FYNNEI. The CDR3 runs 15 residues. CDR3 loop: CASSLGGLLKWTQYF. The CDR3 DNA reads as TGTGCCAGCAGCCTTGGGGGGTTATTAAAGTGGACCCAGTACTTC.

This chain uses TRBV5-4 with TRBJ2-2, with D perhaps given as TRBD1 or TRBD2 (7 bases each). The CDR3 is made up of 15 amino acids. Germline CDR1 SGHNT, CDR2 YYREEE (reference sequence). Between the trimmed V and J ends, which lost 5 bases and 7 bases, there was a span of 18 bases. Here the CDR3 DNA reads TGTGCCAGCAGTCCTGCAGGGGGGGCGATCGGGGAGCTGTTTTTT. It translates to CASSPAGGAIGELFF.

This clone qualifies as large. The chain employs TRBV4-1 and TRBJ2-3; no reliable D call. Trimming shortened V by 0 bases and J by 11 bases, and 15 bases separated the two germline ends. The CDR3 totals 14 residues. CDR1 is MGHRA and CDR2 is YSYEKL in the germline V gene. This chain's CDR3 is CASSQDPGPWGQYF. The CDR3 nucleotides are TGCGCCAGCAGCCAAGATCCAGGCCCTTGGGGGCAGTATTTT.

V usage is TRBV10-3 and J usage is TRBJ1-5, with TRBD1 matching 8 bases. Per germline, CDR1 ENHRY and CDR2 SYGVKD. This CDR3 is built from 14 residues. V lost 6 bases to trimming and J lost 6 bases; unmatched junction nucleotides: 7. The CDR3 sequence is CAISPDRATQPQHF. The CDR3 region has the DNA TGTGCCATCAGCCCGGACAGGGCGACTCAGCCCCAGCATTTT.

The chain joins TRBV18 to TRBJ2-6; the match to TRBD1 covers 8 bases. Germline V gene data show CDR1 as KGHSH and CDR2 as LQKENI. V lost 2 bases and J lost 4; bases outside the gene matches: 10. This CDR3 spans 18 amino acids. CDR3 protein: CASSPFAGGSEGANVLTF. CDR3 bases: TGTGCCAGCTCACCATTCGCAGGGGGCTCTGAAGGGGCCAACGTCCTGACTTTC.

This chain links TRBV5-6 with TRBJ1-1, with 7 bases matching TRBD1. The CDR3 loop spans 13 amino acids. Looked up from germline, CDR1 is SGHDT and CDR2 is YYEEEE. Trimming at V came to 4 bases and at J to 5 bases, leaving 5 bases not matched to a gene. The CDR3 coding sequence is TGTGCCAGCAGCCCAGGGACAGCTACTGAAGCTTTCTTT. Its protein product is CASSPGTATEAFF.

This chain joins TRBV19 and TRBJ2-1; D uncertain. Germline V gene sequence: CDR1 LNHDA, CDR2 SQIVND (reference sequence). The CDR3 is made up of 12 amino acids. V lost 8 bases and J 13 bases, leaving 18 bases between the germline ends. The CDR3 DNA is TGTGCCAGTGGTCCGATCTTTTCTGATCAGTTCTTC. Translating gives CASGPIFSDQFF. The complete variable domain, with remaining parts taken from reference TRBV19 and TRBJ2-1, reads DGGITQSPKYLFRKEGQNVTLSCEQNLNHDAMYWYRQDPGQGLRLIYYSQIVNDFQKGDIAEGYSVSREKKESFPLTVTSAQKNPTAFYLCASGPIFSDQFFGPGTRLTVL.

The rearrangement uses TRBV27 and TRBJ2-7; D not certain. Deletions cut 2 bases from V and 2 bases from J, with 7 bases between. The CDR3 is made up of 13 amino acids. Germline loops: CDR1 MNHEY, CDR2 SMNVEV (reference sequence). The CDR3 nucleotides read TGTGCCAGCAGTTTACAGCATACCTACGAGCAGTACTTC. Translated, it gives CASSLQHTYEQYF.

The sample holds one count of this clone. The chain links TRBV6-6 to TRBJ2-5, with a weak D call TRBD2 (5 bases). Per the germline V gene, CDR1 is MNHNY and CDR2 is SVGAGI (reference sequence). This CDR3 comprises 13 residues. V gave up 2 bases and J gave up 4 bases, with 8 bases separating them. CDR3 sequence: CASSYGGPETQYF. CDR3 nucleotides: TGTGCCAGCAGTTACGGAGGTCCAGAGACCCAGTACTTC.

The CDR3 loop is CASSWDRGSLRQYV. CDR3 coding DNA: TGTGCCAGCAGCTGGGACAGGGGCTCTCTTCGGCAGTACGTC. The rearrangement uses TRBV5-8 and TRBJ2-7; 10 nucleotides agree with TRBD1. Unmatched junction bases numbered 9, after V lost 3 bases and J lost 9 bases. This CDR3 contains 14 residues. Germline loops: CDR1 SGHTS, CDR2 YDEGEE.